The 25 T cell receptor beta chains in this list originate from one sample, sequenced in a study of Tregs in tolerant kidney transplant recipients. Here immunoSEQ multiplex PCR was the method, and the copy in TCRdb shows in-frame clones only, minus some. The sample contains over 50,000 clones, around 82% of which appear only once. Sequenced: CD4+ T cells from blood. The source is a human donor in good health.

A word on this clone: A much larger clone differs by one base, so this may be a read error. The identical CDR3 is also encoded by other nucleotide sequences in the sample. V and J are TRBV4-3 and TRBJ1-2, with D unresolved. Germline lookup yields CDR1 LGHNA and CDR2 YSLEER. The V gene lost 0 bases and the J gene lost 2 bases, with 16 bases spanning the gap. The CDR3 spans 17 residues. The DNA for the CDR3 is TGCGCCAGCAGCCAAGAGGCACTGCTGCGAGCCAACTATGGCTACACCTTC. It specifies CASSQEALLRANYGYTF.

The gene calls are TRBV6-1 and TRBJ1-1, with 9 bases fitting TRBD1. Trimming at V came to 6 bases and at J to 4 bases, leaving 9 bases not matched to a gene. The CDR3 has 15 amino acids. The V gene's germline CDR1 is MNHNS and CDR2 SASEGT. CDR3 bases: TGTGCCAGCAGCCAATTACAGGGGGCTGGCACTGAAGCTTTCTTT. Its translation: CASSQLQGAGTEAFF.

This chain links TRBV11-2 with TRBJ2-1, with 8 bases that match TRBD2. V lost 3 bases, J lost 5 bases, and 9 bases stayed unmatched. In germline, CDR1 is SGHAT, CDR2 FQNNGV. This CDR3 is built from 16 residues. This chain's CDR3 is CASSFLAGYANNEQFF. Here the CDR3 DNA reads TGTGCCAGCAGCTTCTTAGCGGGATACGCTAACAATGAGCAGTTCTTC.

V and J are TRBV11-3 and TRBJ2-2; D gene unclear. CDR1 SGHNT and CDR2 YENEEA come from the germline V gene. This CDR3 is 14 amino acids long. V was shortened by 4 bases and J by 3 bases, with 9 bases between the two germline ends. CDR3 loop: CASSWYSDTGELFF. CDR3 sequence (DNA): TGTGCCAGCAGCTGGTACAGCGACACCGGGGAGCTGTTTTTT.

The rearrangement links TRBV15 to TRBJ1-1; the D gene is possibly TRBD1 (5 bases). CDR3 size: 14 residues. The germline gives CDR1 LNHNV, CDR2 YYDKDF (reference sequence). Trimming left V 7 bases short and J 1 base short, with 13 bases between. CDR3 amino acids: CATTFVGGNTEAFF. CDR3 bases: TGTGCCACCACTTTCGTCGGGGGGAACACTGAAGCTTTCTTT.

This clone was picked up a small number of times. This chain joins TRBV29-1 and TRBJ2-1; 9 bases map to TRBD2. With 7 bases clipped from V and 3 bases from J, the junction kept 7 bases outside the gene matches. This CDR3 is built from 14 residues. CDR1 is SQVTM, CDR2 ANQGSEA, per germline. CDR3 sequence reads: CSADLAGIYNEQFF. CDR3 DNA: TGCAGCGCCGATCTAGCGGGGATCTACAATGAGCAGTTCTTC.

The rearrangement links TRBV2 to TRBJ1-6; 12 nucleotides line up with TRBD1. Trimming at V came to 8 bases and at J to 6 bases, leaving 5 bases not matched to a gene. The CDR3 length is 15 residues. The germline V gene has CDR1 SNHLY and CDR2 FYNNEI. The CDR3, as DNA: TGTGCCAGCGGGACAGGGGGCGCAGGTAATTCACCCCTCCACTTT. This translates into CASGTGGAGNSPLHF.

The rearrangement links TRBV7-9 to TRBJ2-7; D gene unclear. Germline V gene data show CDR1 as SEHNR and CDR2 as FQNEAQ (reference sequence). The germline V and J ends were trimmed by 3 bases and 2 bases, with 11 bases remaining between them. This CDR3 is 14 amino acids long. DNA for the CDR3: TGTGCCAGCAGCTTCGGTACAATTCCCTACGAGCAGTACTTC. Protein sequence: CASSFGTIPYEQYF.

This clone occurred once. The chain recombines TRBV5-1 with TRBJ2-5, with a weak D call TRBD2 (7 bases). Germline V CDR1 and CDR2: SGHRS, YFSETQ. V lost 5 bases and J 4 bases, leaving 12 bases between the germline ends. There are 13 residues in the CDR3. For the CDR3, the DNA is TGCGCCAGCAGTCCGGGGGGCGTAGAGACCCAGTACTTC. Translated, it gives CASSPGGVETQYF.

V and J are TRBV5-6 and TRBJ2-7, with TRBD1 as a possible D gene (5 bases). V was pared by 0 bases and J by 3 bases, with 10 bases between. The CDR3 is 14 amino acids. Germline V gene lookup returns CDR1 SGHDT and CDR2 YYEEEE. This CDR3 reads CASSLGGGYYEQYF. The CDR3 bases are TGTGCCAGCAGCTTGGGGGGCGGATACTACGAGCAGTACTTC.

The chain uses TRBV11-2 and TRBJ1-1; D might be TRBD1 (5 bases). Germline V gene sequence: CDR1 SGHAT, CDR2 FQNNGV. Deletions cut 3 bases from V and 4 bases from J, with 9 bases between. The length of the CDR3 is 13 residues. The CDR3 protein is CASSFQGSTEAFF. Written as DNA, the CDR3 is TGTGCCAGCAGCTTCCAGGGATCCACTGAAGCTTTCTTT.

The sample holds a few counts of this clone. The chain uses TRBV14 and TRBJ1-1; TRBD1 agrees at 8 bases. Germline V gene sequence: CDR1 SGHDN, CDR2 FVKESK. Germline trimming cut 3 bases from V and 1 base from J; bases unmatched to any gene: 4. This CDR3 region has 15 residues. For the CDR3, the DNA is TGTGCCAGCAGCCACCGGACAGGGAGGAACACTGAAGCTTTCTTT. Translated, it gives CASSHRTGRNTEAFF.

The rearrangement joins TRBV7-6 to TRBJ1-4; a weak D match, TRBD1 (5 bases). The CDR3 sequence is 17 residues long. Between the trimmed V and J ends, which lost 5 bases and 4 bases, there was a span of 20 bases. The germline V gene has CDR1 SGHVS and CDR2 FNYEAQ. CDR3 protein: CASSQGVSGRRNEKLFF. For the CDR3, the DNA is TGTGCCAGCAGCCAAGGGGTTTCGGGGCGTCGTAATGAAAAACTGTTTTTT.

The gene calls are TRBV4-3 and TRBJ1-2; a possible D gene is TRBD1 (6 bases). Trimming pared 1 base from V and 4 bases from J, leaving 13 bases between. Germline CDR1 is LGHNA and CDR2 is YSLEER. The CDR3 length is 15 residues. CDR3 loop: CASSQVEGGRYGYTF. The CDR3 region has the DNA TGCGCCAGCAGCCAAGTAGAGGGGGGCCGCTATGGCTACACCTTC.

V usage is TRBV10-1 and J usage is TRBJ1-2; maybe TRBD1 (5 bases). V lost 5 bases and J lost 6, with 13 bases in between. CDR3 length: 13 amino acids. CDR1 and CDR2 from the germline V gene are WNHNN and SYGVQD (reference sequence). Written as DNA, the CDR3 is TGCGCCAGCAGTCCCGAACGGACACATGGCTACACCTTC. This encodes CASSPERTHGYTF.

V is TRBV19 and J is TRBJ1-1; D remains unclear. This CDR3 is built from 17 residues. The germline CDR1 and CDR2 sequences are LNHDA and SQIVND (reference sequence). V dropped 1 base and J dropped 0 bases, with 15 bases sitting between them. As DNA, the CDR3 is TGTGCCAGTAGTATAGTAGTGGGCACTTTCATGAACACTGAAGCTTTCTTT. It translates to CASSIVVGTFMNTEAFF. Drawing the rest from reference TRBV19 and TRBJ1-1, the complete variable domain is DGGITQSPKYLFRKEGQNVTLSCEQNLNHDAMYWYRQDPGQGLRLIYYSQIVNDFQKGDIAEGYSVSREKKESFPLTVTSAQKNPTAFYLCASSIVVGTFMNTEAFFGQGTRLTVV.

The V call is TRBV19, the J call TRBJ1-2; D ambiguous. Trimming took off 9 bases at V and 11 bases at J, with 16 bases between the two ends. Germline V CDR1 and CDR2: LNHDA, SQIVND (reference sequence). The CDR3 covers 11 residues. CDR3 sequence: CASTSGTEYTF. The CDR3, as DNA: TGTGCCAGCACATCGGGAACAGAGTACACCTTC. Using reference TRBV19 and TRBJ1-2 for the parts outside the CDR3, the full variable domain is DGGITQSPKYLFRKEGQNVTLSCEQNLNHDAMYWYRQDPGQGLRLIYYSQIVNDFQKGDIAEGYSVSREKKESFPLTVTSAQKNPTAFYLCASTSGTEYTFGSGTRLTVV.

The CDR3 loop reads CASSLGAGFADTQYF. In nucleotides, the CDR3 is TGCGCCAGCAGCTTGGGAGCAGGGTTCGCAGATACGCAGTATTTT. This chain connects TRBV5-1 to TRBJ2-3; possible D gene TRBD1, 5 bases. The CDR3 is 15 amino acids. The germline gives CDR1 SGHRS, CDR2 YFSETQ. Trimming shortened V by 0 bases and J by 4 bases, and 12 bases separated the two germline ends.

This chain connects TRBV28 to TRBJ2-1; TRBD1 aligns across 8 bases. The ends lost 3 bases at V and 7 bases at J; junction bases unmatched: 11. Germline CDR1 is MDHEN and CDR2 is SYDVKM. The CDR3 length is 16 residues. CDR3 amino acids: CASSLGTGGRRNEQFF. CDR3 coding DNA: TGTGCCAGCAGTTTGGGGACAGGTGGGAGAAGGAATGAGCAGTTCTTC.

This clone was counted a single time. The rearrangement uses TRBV14 and TRBJ1-2; TRBD1 matches 8 bases. The CDR3 is 18 residues long. After removal of 1 base from V and 2 bases from J, the junction contained 12 bases not matched to a gene. Germline CDR1 reads SGHDN; CDR2 reads FVKESK. CDR3 amino acids: CASSQGRSWTGLNYGYTF. The CDR3 nucleotides are TGTGCCAGCAGCCAAGGAAGATCCTGGACAGGGTTGAACTATGGCTACACCTTC.

The rearrangement joins TRBV19 to TRBJ2-2, with D maybe TRBD1 (5 bases). V was cut by 8 bases and J by 1 base, with 11 bases left in between. The V gene's germline CDR1 is LNHDA and CDR2 SQIVND (reference sequence). The CDR3 consists of 14 residues. CDR3 sequence: CASWGRGNTGELFF. In DNA form, the CDR3 reads TGTGCCAGTTGGGGCAGAGGGAACACCGGGGAGCTGTTTTTT. Drawing the rest from reference TRBV19 and TRBJ2-2, the complete variable domain is DGGITQSPKYLFRKEGQNVTLSCEQNLNHDAMYWYRQDPGQGLRLIYYSQIVNDFQKGDIAEGYSVSREKKESFPLTVTSAQKNPTAFYLCASWGRGNTGELFFGEGSRLTVL.

This chain connects TRBV2 to TRBJ1-3; D might be TRBD1 (6 bases). With 4 bases removed from V and 0 bases from J, the gap between germline ends came to 16 bases. From germline, CDR1 is SNHLY and CDR2 FYNNEI. CDR3 length: 17 residues. CDR3 coding DNA: TGTGCCAGCAGTGCCCGGGCCCCAGGGGTCTCTGGAAACACCATATATTTT. The encoded protein is CASSARAPGVSGNTIYF.

CDR3 loop: CASSLPRLAGGDTQYF. The CDR3 DNA is TGCGCCAGCAGCTTGCCGCGACTAGCGGGAGGGGATACGCAGTATTTT. This rearrangement joins TRBV5-1 to TRBJ2-3; TRBD2 matches at 14 bases. This CDR3 has 16 residues. CDR1 SGHRS and CDR2 YFSETQ come from the germline V gene. The V segment lost 1 base and the J segment 6 bases; nucleotides outside the gene matches: 4.

This chain uses TRBV6-5 with TRBJ2-3; D uncertain. The CDR3 sequence is 11 residues long. Trimming left V 3 bases short and J 4 bases short, with 2 bases between. Germline-derived CDR1 and CDR2 are MNHEY and SVGAGI. CDR3 amino acids: CASSYADTQYF. The CDR3 DNA reads TGTGCCAGCAGTTATGCAGATACGCAGTATTTT.

The chain joins TRBV19 to TRBJ1-3; maybe TRBD1 (5 bases). The ends were cut back, 8 bases at V and 0 bases at J, with 23 bases in the middle. Germline loops: CDR1 LNHDA, CDR2 SQIVND (reference sequence). The CDR3 sequence is 18 residues long. The chain's CDR3 is CASPSGTQGPSSGNTIYF. The CDR3 DNA follows: TGTGCCAGTCCCTCCGGGACCCAAGGACCTAGCTCTGGAAACACCATATATTTT.